Listed here are 16 T cell receptor beta chains from one sample, sequenced in a study of PD-L1 blockade in urothelial cancer. Measured with immunoSEQ multiplex PCR; TCRdb has only the in-frame clones, and not every one. The data hold 45,000 to 70,000 clones, with 85% observed a single time. The time point denotes: pretreatment peripheral blood. The sequences come from PBMCs, collected around atezolizumab (anti-PD-L1) treatment. These receptors were taken from an older man with urothelial cancer.

Only a few counts were recorded for this clone. The rearrangement joins TRBV5-1 to TRBJ2-7; a possible D gene is TRBD2 (6 bases). Germline loops: CDR1 SGHRS, CDR2 YFSETQ. This CDR3 is 13 amino acids long. Between the trimmed V and J ends, which lost 6 bases and 1 base, there was a span of 11 bases. The chain's CDR3 is CASNSGSSYEQYF. In DNA, the CDR3 is TGCGCCAGCAATAGCGGCAGTTCCTACGAGCAGTACTTC.

The chain has TRBV7-6 and TRBJ2-7, with 7 bases lining up with TRBD2. Germline values: CDR1 SGHVS, CDR2 FNYEAQ. The CDR3 sequence is 13 residues long. Trimming cost V 5 bases and J 4 bases; bases outside gene matches: 5. The DNA for the CDR3 is TGTGCCAGCAGCCCCGGGGGAGGGTACGAGCAGTACTTC. Amino acids: CASSPGGGYEQYF. The full variable domain, completed using reference TRBV7-6 and TRBJ2-7, is GAGVSQSPRYKVTKRGQDVALRCDPISGHVSLYWYRQALGQGPEFLTYFNYEAQQDKSGLPNDRFSAERPEGSISTLTIQRTEQRDSAMYRCASSPGGGYEQYFGPGTRLTVT.

The CDR3 DNA follows: TGTGCCAGCAGCCAGGGGTCTGGAAACACCATATATTTT. Translating it yields CASSQGSGNTIYF. The gene calls are TRBV2 and TRBJ1-3; perhaps TRBD1 as D (6 bases). CDR3 length: 13 amino acids. Germline V gene lookup returns CDR1 SNHLY and CDR2 FYNNEI. V lost 6 bases to trimming and J lost 1 base, with 7 bases between them.

The rearrangement links TRBV6-1 to TRBJ2-1; 9 bases align to TRBD2. This CDR3 has 17 amino acids. The germline V gene has CDR1 MNHNS and CDR2 SASEGT. With 0 bases clipped from V and 5 bases from J, the junction kept 8 bases outside the gene matches. The CDR3 bases are TGTGCCAGCAGTGAAGCGCTCTGGGGCGGGAGGGACAATGAGCAGTTCTTC. Translated, it gives CASSEALWGGRDNEQFF.

This chain joins TRBV7-9 and TRBJ2-1; weak D call: TRBD2 (5 bases). The CDR3 spans 13 residues. Per germline, CDR1 SEHNR and CDR2 FQNEAQ (reference sequence). V was clipped by 6 bases and J by 2 bases, with 8 bases between them. CDR3 region: CASRAGAYNEQFF. The CDR3 DNA reads as TGTGCCAGCAGGGCCGGGGCCTACAATGAGCAGTTCTTC.

The V and J genes are TRBV11-3 and TRBJ1-1; D is perhaps TRBD1 (6 bases). Germline V lookup: CDR1 SGHNT, CDR2 YENEEA. The CDR3 extends over 14 amino acids. Trimming took off 3 bases at V and 3 bases at J, with 11 bases between the two ends. DNA of the CDR3: TGTGCCAGCAGCTTGCAGGGGTCCCACACTGAAGCTTTCTTT. Translated: CASSLQGSHTEAFF. Supplemented by reference TRBV11-3 and TRBJ1-1, the full variable domain reads EAGVVQSPRYKIIEKKQPVAFWCNPISGHNTLYWYLQNLGQGPELLIRYENEEAVDDSQLPKDRFSAERLKGVDSTLKIQPAELGDSAVYLCASSLQGSHTEAFFGQGTRLTVV.

This clone was detected once. The rearrangement joins TRBV6-1 to TRBJ1-5, with TRBD1 matching over 8 bases. This CDR3 has 15 residues. Germline CDR1 MNHNS, CDR2 SASEGT. V dropped 5 bases and J dropped 7; count of bases not matched to a gene: 10. The CDR3 nucleotides read TGTGCCAGCAGTCCTTCAGGGGGCGCGGGCCAGCCCCAGCATTTT. Translated, it gives CASSPSGGAGQPQHF.

The genes are TRBV7-6 and TRBJ2-7, with TRBD2 matching over 10 bases. The CDR3 sequence is 17 residues long. Unmatched junction bases numbered 8, after V lost 1 base and J lost 2 bases. Germline CDR1 SGHVS, CDR2 FNYEAQ. The CDR3 reads CASSLGASGSPTYEQYF. The CDR3 DNA is TGTGCCAGCAGCTTAGGGGCTAGCGGGAGTCCAACCTACGAGCAGTACTTC. Together with reference TRBV7-6 and TRBJ2-7, the CDR3 gives the full variable domain: GAGVSQSPRYKVTKRGQDVALRCDPISGHVSLYWYRQALGQGPEFLTYFNYEAQQDKSGLPNDRFSAERPEGSISTLTIQRTEQRDSAMYRCASSLGASGSPTYEQYFGPGTRLTVT.

The count of this clone is one. V usage is TRBV6-5 and J usage is TRBJ2-7, with a possible D match to TRBD2 (6 bases). V shed 4 bases and J shed 4 bases, with 17 bases lying between them. This CDR3 is 15 amino acids long. Germline CDR1 reads MNHEY; CDR2 reads SVGAGI. The CDR3 spells CASSSSGRAEYEQYF. The DNA for the CDR3 is TGTGCCAGCAGTTCCTCCGGGAGAGCAGAATACGAGCAGTACTTC.

The chain couples TRBV6-9 to TRBJ2-5; a possible D gene is TRBD2 (6 bases). The CDR3 spans 14 residues. The V gene lost 7 bases and the J gene lost 5 bases, with 17 bases spanning the gap. CDR1 and CDR2 from the germline V gene are MNHGY and SVAAGI. The CDR3 reads CASTGRVGGETQYF. CDR3 DNA sequence: TGTGCCAGCACCGGAAGGGTCGGAGGGGAGACCCAGTACTTC.

V is TRBV5-1 and J is TRBJ2-5; 7 nucleotides line up with TRBD1. The germline CDR1 and CDR2 sequences are SGHRS and YFSETQ. V was pared by 2 bases and J by 2 bases, with 9 bases of the junction left unmatched. The CDR3 is 16 amino acids. CDR3 residues: CASSFRGQAPQETQYF. DNA for the CDR3: TGCGCCAGCAGCTTCAGAGGACAGGCCCCGCAAGAGACCCAGTACTTC.

This clone was observed once. This rearrangement joins TRBV9 to TRBJ1-1; TRBD1 matches at 8 bases. Per the germline V gene, CDR1 is SGDLS and CDR2 is YYNGEE. V shed 3 bases, J shed 3 bases, and the junction held 1 base outside the gene matches. CDR3 length: 13 residues. CDR3: CASSGQGHTEAFF. The CDR3 DNA reads TGTGCCAGCAGCGGACAGGGGCACACTGAAGCTTTCTTT. Variable domain in full (rest from reference TRBV9 and TRBJ1-1): DSGVTQTPKHLITATGQRVTLRCSPRSGDLSVYWYQQSLDQGLQFLIQYYNGEERAKGNILERFSAQQFPDLHSELNLSSLELGDSALYFCASSGQGHTEAFFGQGTRLTVV.

This clone was observed a single time. This rearrangement joins TRBV5-1 to TRBJ2-3; 7 bases are shared with TRBD2. Per the germline V gene, CDR1 is SGHRS and CDR2 is YFSETQ. This CDR3 spans 15 amino acids. The junction had 3 bases not matched to a gene; V was cut back by 0 bases and J by 2 bases. The CDR3 nucleotides read TGCGCCAGCAGCTTGGTTGGGACTACCACAGATACGCAGTATTTT. Its protein product is CASSLVGTTTDTQYF.

This clone was counted a single time. The J gene is TRBJ1-2, the V gene TRBV7-3, with D possibly matching TRBD1 (5 bases). Germline V gene lookup returns CDR1 SGHTA and CDR2 FQGTGA. The CDR3 covers 16 residues. Trimming left V 5 bases short and J 5 bases short, with 21 bases between. The CDR3 DNA is TGTGCCAGCAGCCCCCCTGAGGGAGACGGGGGGTATGGCTACACCTTC. Amino acid sequence: CASSPPEGDGGYGYTF. Using reference TRBV7-3 and TRBJ1-2 for the parts outside the CDR3, the full variable domain is GAGVSQTPSNKVTEKGKYVELRCDPISGHTALYWYRQSLGQGPEFLIYFQGTGAADDSGLPNDRFFAVRPEGSVSTLKIQRTERGDSAVYLCASSPPEGDGGYGYTFGSGTRLTVV.

J is TRBJ1-2 and V is TRBV5-4; 7 bases map to TRBD1. Germline CDR1 reads SGHNT; CDR2 reads YYREEE (reference sequence). With V trimmed by 3 bases and J by 8 bases, 10 bases remained unmatched. The CDR3 extends over 14 amino acids. CDR3 DNA: TGTGCCAGCAGCTGGGGACAGTATCCCGGGGGCTACACCTTC. This sequence encodes CASSWGQYPGGYTF.

This clone has a single count. J is TRBJ2-4 and V is TRBV28; 15 bases match TRBD2. The CDR3 has 15 residues. Germline V gene data show CDR1 as MDHEN and CDR2 as SYDVKM. J was trimmed by 7 bases and V by 6 bases; bases with no gene match: 4. The CDR3 reads CASSQGTSGRNIQYF. DNA for the CDR3: TGTGCCAGCAGCCAAGGGACTAGCGGGAGGAACATTCAGTACTTC.